This T cell receptor beta chain appears in the sequencing data of a study of patients and donors after allogeneic stem cell transplantation. Via MiXCR, TCRdb re-called the RT-PCR reads, giving one row per CDR3 protein. In the table there are 80,000 to 90,000 distinct CDR3 sequences, approximately 49% of which are singletons. The ends lost 4 bases at V and 7 bases at J; junction bases unmatched: 11. Germline loops: CDR1 SGHDN, CDR2 FVKESK. This CDR3 region has 15 residues. Only a few counts were recorded for this clonotype. This chain joins TRBV14 and TRBJ1-1; 8 bases line up with TRBD1. The sequence was collected from a human donor who was either an allogeneic HSCT recipient or a stem cell or donor lymphocyte infusion donor (not recorded which). It is not recorded whose cells these are; they may come from a transplant donor. The sample consisted of blood, either unsorted or a sorted T cell fraction (not recorded which). The CDR3 DNA is TGTGCCAGCAGCCTAATGACAGGGGCCTTCGGTGAAGCTTTCTTT. Protein product: CASSLMTGAFGEAFF.